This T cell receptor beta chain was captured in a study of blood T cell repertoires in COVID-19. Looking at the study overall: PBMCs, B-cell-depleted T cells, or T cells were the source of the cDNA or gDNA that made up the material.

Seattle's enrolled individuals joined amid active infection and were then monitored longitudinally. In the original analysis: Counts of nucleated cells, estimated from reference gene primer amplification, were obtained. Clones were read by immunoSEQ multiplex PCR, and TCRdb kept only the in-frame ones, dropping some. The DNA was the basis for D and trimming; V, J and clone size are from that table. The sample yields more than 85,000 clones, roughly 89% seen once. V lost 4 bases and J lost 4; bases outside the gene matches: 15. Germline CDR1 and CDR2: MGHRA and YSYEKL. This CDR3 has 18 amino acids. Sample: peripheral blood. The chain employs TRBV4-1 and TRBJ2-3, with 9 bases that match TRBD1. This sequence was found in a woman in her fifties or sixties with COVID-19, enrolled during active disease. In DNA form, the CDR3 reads TGCGCCAGCAGCCCAGCCGTTATCGGGACAGGGTTGTCAGATACGCAGTATTTT. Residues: CASSPAVIGTGLSDTQYF.